The entry below gives a single T cell receptor beta chain sequence along with its context. Trimming cost V 5 bases and J 6 bases; bases outside gene matches: 9. Germline V gene sequence: CDR1 SGHVS, CDR2 FQNEAQ. This CDR3 is 17 amino acids long. The record originates from a study of T cell changes during pregnancy in multiple sclerosis. Sequenced by immunoSEQ multiplex PCR; TCRdb stores in-frame clones only, minus some. The repertoire holds about 70,000 clones, with approximately 94% as singletons. This chain joins TRBV7-8 and TRBJ2-1; TRBD2 matches 14 bases. The starting material was peripheral blood, obtained in the third trimester of pregnancy. The TCR comes from a female donor with multiple sclerosis, enrolled in a pregnancy study. CDR3 bases: TGTGCCAGCAGCCCGTCGACTAGCGGGGGGGCCGGCAATGAGCAGTTCTTC. Encoded protein: CASSPSTSGGAGNEQFF.